This entry lists 30 T cell receptor beta chains sequenced from one sample in a study of blood T cell repertoires in COVID-19. Clones were sequenced by immunoSEQ multiplex PCR, and TCRdb holds only the in-frame ones, with some missing. This table has around 320,000 clones, about 91% appearing once. The sample was peripheral blood. These receptors were obtained from a woman in her 30s who had recovered from COVID-19.

The J gene is TRBJ1-1, the V gene TRBV7-9; the D gene is possibly TRBD1 (5 bases). This CDR3 comprises 14 residues. CDR1 and CDR2 (germline): SEHNR, FQNEAQ (reference sequence). The V end was cut by 4 bases, the J end by 1 base, with 10 bases between. CDR3 coding DNA: TGTGCCAGCAGCTCTAGCGGACAGAACACTGAAGCTTTCTTT. Its protein product is CASSSSGQNTEAFF.

This sequence joins TRBV28 and TRBJ1-5; 10 positions match TRBD1. The CDR3 contains 14 residues. V shed 7 bases and J 7 bases; nucleotides not matched to a gene: 7. Per germline, CDR1 MDHEN and CDR2 SYDVKM. In DNA form, the CDR3 reads TGTGCCAGCAACCTGGGACAGGGGTTCCAGCCCCAGCATTTT. Translating it yields CASNLGQGFQPQHF.

V usage is TRBV16 and J usage is TRBJ1-3; D gene ambiguous. This CDR3 is 16 amino acids long. The V gene's germline CDR1 is KGHSY and CDR2 FQNENV. V was trimmed by 3 bases and J by 0 bases, leaving 12 bases between them. In nucleotides, the CDR3 is TGTGCCAGCAGCCAGGAGCAGCTATTCTCTGGAAACACCATATATTTT. Protein sequence: CASSQEQLFSGNTIYF.

The CDR3 DNA reads TGTGCCAGCAGCTTCGGTAGTTGGTATGGCTACACCTTC. It codes for CASSFGSWYGYTF. The genes are TRBV5-6 and TRBJ1-2; D remains ambiguous. The CDR3 contains 13 residues. The germline V gene has CDR1 SGHDT and CDR2 YYEEEE. The V and J ends lost 2 bases and 5 bases respectively, with 10 bases between them. Full variable domain (missing parts from reference TRBV5-6 and TRBJ1-2): DAGVTQSPTHLIKTRGQQVTLRCSPKSGHDTVSWYQQALGQGPQFIFQYYEEEERQRGNFPDRFSGHQFPNYSSELNVNALLLGDSALYLCASSFGSWYGYTFGSGTRLTVV.

This clone was seen just once. This chain joins TRBV18 and TRBJ2-7; 8 bases align to TRBD1. In germline, CDR1 is KGHSH, CDR2 LQKENI. The CDR3 spans 15 residues. Unmatched junction bases numbered 3, after V lost 0 bases and J lost 2 bases. This CDR3 reads CASSPPQGATYEQYF. For the CDR3, the DNA is TGTGCCAGCTCACCACCGCAGGGGGCTACCTACGAGCAGTACTTC.

A single count supports this clone. The chain couples TRBV12-3 or TRBV12-4 to TRBJ2-5; TRBD2 matches 8 bases. This CDR3 spans 13 amino acids. The J segment lost 7 bases and the V segment lost 6 bases, leaving 7 bases of the junction unmatched. In DNA form, the CDR3 reads TGTGCCAGCAGCCTGGGACTAGAGGGGACCCAGTACTTC. Amino acids: CASSLGLEGTQYF.

The chain carries TRBV28 and TRBJ2-7, with a possible D match to TRBD1 (6 bases). The germline gives CDR1 MDHEN, CDR2 SYDVKM. Between the trimmed V and J ends, which lost 2 bases and 2 bases, there was a span of 7 bases. The CDR3 runs to 13 residues. The CDR3: CASSLPGAYEQYF. The CDR3 bases are TGTGCCAGCAGTTTACCAGGGGCCTACGAGCAGTACTTC.

V gene TRBV30 combines with J gene TRBJ2-7; no definite D call. This CDR3 has 11 amino acids. In germline, CDR1 is GTSNPN, CDR2 SVGIG (reference sequence). V lost 1 base and J lost 3, with 4 bases in between. CDR3 amino acids: CAWSASYEQYF. The CDR3 nucleotides are TGTGCCTGGAGTGCTAGCTACGAGCAGTACTTC.

As concerns this clone: The junction departs from the called germline gene at one end, perhaps through a read error. J is TRBJ1-1 and V is TRBV28, with D maybe TRBD1 (6 bases). This CDR3 region has 14 residues. CDR1 and CDR2 from the germline V gene are MDHEN and SYDVKM. CDR3 in amino acids: CASSSTGLKTEAFF. CDR3 bases: TGTGCCAGCAGTTCAACAGGGTTGAAGACTGAAGCTTTCTTT.

The V call is TRBV7-2, the J call TRBJ1-2, with 9 bases fitting TRBD1. Germline loops: CDR1 SGHTA, CDR2 FQGNSA. Unmatched junction bases numbered 7, after V lost 3 bases and J lost 8 bases. The CDR3 has 14 amino acids. The CDR3 spells CASSLPGTGWGYTF. DNA of the CDR3: TGTGCCAGCAGCTTGCCTGGGACAGGGTGGGGCTACACCTTC.

V is TRBV3-1 (or the pseudogene TRBV3-2) and J is TRBJ2-5, with TRBD2 identical over 9 bases. Germline CDR1 LGHDT, CDR2 YNNKEL (reference sequence). The ends lost 3 bases at V and 5 bases at J; junction bases unmatched: 7. The CDR3 runs 15 residues. CDR3 sequence reads: CASSHDLAGGETQYF. The DNA for the CDR3 is TGTGCCAGCAGCCATGATCTCGCGGGGGGGGAGACCCAGTACTTC.

This clone was seen only once. The chain joins TRBV9 to TRBJ2-7, with D possibly TRBD1 on 7 matching bases. This CDR3 is built from 15 residues. Trimming left V 0 bases short and J 3 bases short, with 13 bases between. Germline CDR1 and CDR2: SGDLS and YYNGEE. In DNA form, the CDR3 reads TGTGCCAGCAGCGTAGGGGCGGGACAGATCTACGAGCAGTACTTC. Translation gives CASSVGAGQIYEQYF.

This clone turned up a few times. CDR3 in DNA: TGTGCCAGCAGCGCAGGGGACCAGCCCCAGCATTTT. It encodes CASSAGDQPQHF. This chain links TRBV9 with TRBJ1-5, with TRBD1 as a possible D gene (6 bases). This CDR3 has 12 residues. Trimming removed 3 bases from V and 7 bases from J, with 8 bases in between. Germline V CDR1 and CDR2: SGDLS, YYNGEE.

The genes are TRBV10-3 and TRBJ1-2, with 9 positions matching TRBD1. The J segment lost 6 bases and the V segment lost 4 bases, leaving 9 bases of the junction unmatched. This CDR3 region has 15 residues. The germline CDR1 and CDR2 sequences are ENHRY and SYGVKD. The CDR3 DNA reads as TGTGCCATCAGTGTCCAACAGGGGGCCTTGGATGGCTACACCTTC. Amino acids: CAISVQQGALDGYTF.

The sample holds a few counts of this clone. The CDR3 region has the DNA TGTGCCAGCAGTGAAGCGACGGAGCACGGTGAAAAACTGTTTTTT. This codes for CASSEATEHGEKLFF. The chain has TRBV2 and TRBJ1-4; D remains unclear. The CDR3 consists of 15 residues. Trimming left V 0 bases short and J 7 bases short, with 12 bases between. Germline CDR1 SNHLY, CDR2 FYNNEI.

J is TRBJ1-3 and V is TRBV28, with 7 bases that match TRBD1. CDR1 is MDHEN and CDR2 is SYDVKM in the germline V gene. This CDR3 has 15 amino acids. Trimming cost V 5 bases and J 3 bases; bases outside gene matches: 7. In DNA, the CDR3 is TGTGCCAGCAGTGGGACAGCGGACTATGGAAACACCATATATTTT. This encodes CASSGTADYGNTIYF.

This chain links TRBV4-2 with TRBJ2-1; tentative D call: TRBD1 (6 bases). The CDR3 runs to 15 residues. Germline CDR1 reads LGHNA; CDR2 reads YNFKEQ. Trimming stripped 1 base from V and 5 bases from J, with 12 bases between. This CDR3 reads CASSQVLQGDNEQFF. The CDR3, as DNA: TGTGCCAGCAGCCAAGTGTTACAGGGAGACAATGAGCAGTTCTTC.

The chain joins TRBV28 to TRBJ2-7; 7 bases align to TRBD1. The V gene's germline CDR1 is MDHEN and CDR2 SYDVKM. The CDR3 spans 11 residues. V lost 8 bases to trimming and J lost 8 bases; unmatched junction nucleotides: 6. The CDR3 spells CASEGARKQYF. CDR3 in DNA: TGTGCCAGCGAGGGGGCGAGAAAGCAGTACTTC.

The table lists this clone with a count of one. The V and J genes are TRBV5-4 and TRBJ2-7, with 8 bases lining up with TRBD1. The J segment lost 5 bases and the V segment lost 5 bases, leaving 9 bases of the junction unmatched. Germline lookup yields CDR1 SGHNT and CDR2 YYREEE (reference sequence). There are 14 residues in the CDR3. The CDR3 DNA reads as TGTGCCAGCAGTCCACTACAGGGGGTCAACGAGCAGTACTTC. Amino acid sequence: CASSPLQGVNEQYF.

CDR3 sequence (DNA): TGTGCCAGCAGCGGTCCGGGACAGGCGAACACCGGGGAGCTGTTTTTT. As protein: CASSGPGQANTGELFF. V is TRBV9 and J is TRBJ2-2; 8 bases agree with TRBD1. The ends lost 3 bases at V and 0 bases at J; junction bases unmatched: 4. Germline lookup yields CDR1 SGDLS and CDR2 YYNGEE. The CDR3 consists of 16 residues.

The rearrangement joins TRBV5-1 to TRBJ2-4, with 11 bases identical to TRBD2. V was clipped by 1 base and J by 5 bases; unmatched bases: 5. Germline values: CDR1 SGHRS, CDR2 YFSETQ. CDR3 length: 16 residues. The CDR3 protein is CASSLSPTSGENIQYF. As DNA, the CDR3 is TGCGCCAGCAGCTTGAGTCCGACTAGCGGGGAAAACATTCAGTACTTC.

J is TRBJ2-7 and V is TRBV30; 7 bases are shared with TRBD1. Germline CDR1 GTSNPN, CDR2 SVGIG (reference sequence). The J segment lost 2 bases and the V segment lost 2 bases, leaving 3 bases of the junction unmatched. The length of the CDR3 is 13 residues. The CDR3, as DNA: TGTGCCTGGAGTAGGGGGCCTCCCTACGAGCAGTACTTC. This sequence encodes CAWSRGPPYEQYF.

The chain has TRBV19 and TRBJ1-5; maybe TRBD1 (5 bases). The V gene's germline CDR1 is LNHDA and CDR2 SQIVND (reference sequence). Trimming removed 2 bases from V and 5 bases from J, with 10 bases in between. CDR3 length: 14 residues. CDR3 protein: CASSIKGGDQPQHF. The CDR3 coding sequence is TGTGCCAGTAGTATAAAGGGAGGGGATCAGCCCCAGCATTTT.

The chain links TRBV4-1 to TRBJ2-1; D may be TRBD2 (6 bases). The CDR3 is made up of 16 amino acids. Trimming cost V 0 bases and J 4 bases, with 13 bases left between them. From germline, CDR1 is MGHRA and CDR2 YSYEKL. The CDR3 DNA reads as TGCGCCAGCAGCCAAGATGGAGGGGCCCCTTACAATGAGCAGTTCTTC. Residues: CASSQDGGAPYNEQFF.

The DNA of the CDR3 is TGTGCCAGCAGTCAAACAGGGGTGAACACTGAAGCTTTCTTT. The encoded protein is CASSQTGVNTEAFF. V usage is TRBV7-3 and J usage is TRBJ1-1, with TRBD1 matching 7 bases. CDR3 size: 14 residues. Germline-derived CDR1 and CDR2 are SGHTA and FQGTGA. V lost 6 bases to trimming and J lost 0 bases; unmatched junction nucleotides: 4. Together with reference TRBV7-3 and TRBJ1-1, the CDR3 gives the full variable domain: GAGVSQTPSNKVTEKGKYVELRCDPISGHTALYWYRQSLGQGPEFLIYFQGTGAADDSGLPNDRFFAVRPEGSVSTLKIQRTERGDSAVYLCASSQTGVNTEAFFGQGTRLTVV.

A single count supports this clone. This chain joins TRBV2 and TRBJ2-3; 10 bases match TRBD2. CDR3 length: 15 amino acids. After removal of 4 bases from V and 7 bases from J, the junction contained 8 bases not matched to a gene. CDR1 is SNHLY and CDR2 is FYNNEI in the germline V gene. The CDR3 protein is CASSASSGGPNTQYF. The CDR3 DNA is TGTGCCAGCAGTGCGTCTAGCGGGGGCCCTAATACGCAGTATTTT. Full variable domain (rest looked up from reference TRBV2 and TRBJ2-3): EPEVTQTPSHQVTQMGQEVILRCVPISNHLYFYWYRQILGQKVEFLVSFYNNEISEKSEIFDDQFSVERPDGSNFTLKIRSTKLEDSAMYFCASSASSGGPNTQYFGPGTRLTVL.

The rearrangement uses TRBV28 and TRBJ2-5, with D perhaps TRBD2 (7 bases). Trimming took off 2 bases at V and 3 bases at J, with 16 bases between the two ends. Germline V gene lookup returns CDR1 MDHEN and CDR2 SYDVKM. The CDR3 contains 16 residues. The CDR3, as DNA: TGTGCCAGCAGTTTAGTCGGGGGGCCTAGGGAAGAGACCCAGTACTTC. It is translated as CASSLVGGPREETQYF.

This clone has more than one count but fewer than ten. This chain joins TRBV4-2 and TRBJ1-2; D is possibly TRBD1 (6 bases). Trimming took off 1 base at V and 2 bases at J, with 23 bases between the two ends. Germline CDR1 is LGHNA and CDR2 is YNFKEQ. This CDR3 comprises 19 residues. The CDR3 DNA reads TGTGCCAGCAGCCAAGGGGTCGGGTCGACAGGACCTACAAACTATGGCTACACCTTC. Protein sequence: CASSQGVGSTGPTNYGYTF.

The chain couples TRBV7-9 to TRBJ2-5; 7 bases line up with TRBD1. V dropped 5 bases and J dropped 1; count of bases not matched to a gene: 16. Germline lookup yields CDR1 SEHNR and CDR2 FQNEAQ (reference sequence). The CDR3 consists of 18 residues. CDR3 in amino acids: CASSPLRGQAFFQETQYF. CDR3 DNA sequence: TGTGCCAGCAGCCCATTACGAGGACAGGCCTTCTTCCAAGAGACCCAGTACTTC. The full variable domain, rest sourced from reference TRBV7-9 and TRBJ2-5, is DTGVSQNPRHKITKRGQNVTFRCDPISEHNRLYWYRQTLGQGPEFLTYFQNEAQLEKSRLLSDRFSAERPKGSFSTLEIQRTEQGDSAMYLCASSPLRGQAFFQETQYFGPGTRLLVL.

The gene calls are TRBV5-1 and TRBJ2-7; 7 bases fit TRBD2. Germline CDR1 SGHRS, CDR2 YFSETQ. The CDR3 consists of 14 residues. The trim removed 4 bases at V and 0 bases at J, leaving 4 bases unmatched. The CDR3 nucleotides are TGCGCCAGCAGCCCAACTAGCGACTCCTACGAGCAGTACTTC. It codes for CASSPTSDSYEQYF. The variable domain in full, with the rest retrieved from reference TRBV5-1 and TRBJ2-7, is KAGVTQTPRYLIKTRGQQVTLSCSPISGHRSVSWYQQTPGQGLQFLFEYFSETQRNKGNFPGRFSGRQFSNSRSEMNVSTLELGDSALYLCASSPTSDSYEQYFGPGTRLTVT.